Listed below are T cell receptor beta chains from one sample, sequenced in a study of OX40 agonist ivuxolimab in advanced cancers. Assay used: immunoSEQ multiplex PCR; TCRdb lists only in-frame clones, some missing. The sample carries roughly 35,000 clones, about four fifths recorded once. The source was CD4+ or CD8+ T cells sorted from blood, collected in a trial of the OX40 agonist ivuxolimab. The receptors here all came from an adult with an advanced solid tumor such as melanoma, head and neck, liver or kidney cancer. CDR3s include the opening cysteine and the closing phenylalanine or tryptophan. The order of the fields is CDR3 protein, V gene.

CAPLAGGLKNQETQYF TRBV6-9
CASSALAGVYHNEQFF TRBV19
CASSVGDRTIYGYTF TRBV9
CASSAPGANVLTF TRBV6-6
CASRQGGSYEQYF TRBV5-1
CASDRTGTNYGYTF TRBV21-1
CSVVLVTGGGAFF TRBV29-1
CASSTYSGTANTGELFF TRBV18
CASSSRLAGVDEQFF TRBV9
CASSLDPVTDTQYF TRBV5-6